The 31 T cell receptor beta chains presented below share a single source sample, sequenced in a study of response to subunit inactivated influenza vaccine. TCRdb passed the RT-PCR reads through MiXCR, listing each CDR3 protein once. In the table there are about 800,000 distinct CDR3 sequences, about 20% of which are singletons. The sample here was PBMCs from blood, taken 5 days after vaccination. Source of these receptors: a man in his fifties who received an inactivated influenza vaccine.

The chain links TRBV5-1 to TRBJ1-2; TRBD1 might be the D (6 bases). V lost 2 bases and J lost 1, with 18 bases in between. Germline V CDR1 and CDR2: SGHRS, YFSETQ. This CDR3 comprises 17 residues. The CDR3 DNA is TGCGCCAGCAGCTTCGTCGGGACAACAAAGATTAACTATGGCTACACCTTC. Protein product: CASSFVGTTKINYGYTF.

This clonotype turned up a few times. The chain links TRBV20-1 to TRBJ2-7, with 8 bases matching TRBD2. This CDR3 has 15 amino acids. The V gene end was trimmed by 3 bases and the J gene end by 3 bases; junction bases not matched to a gene: 10. Germline V lookup: CDR1 DFQATT, CDR2 SNEGSKA (reference sequence). CDR3 sequence reads: CSASLPGGPDYEQYF. CDR3 in DNA: TGCAGTGCTAGTCTTCCGGGAGGGCCCGACTACGAGCAGTACTTC.

This clonotype was seen a handful of times. The chain's CDR3 is CASSLEQGVPYEQYF. The CDR3 region has the DNA TGCGCCAGCAGCTTGGAACAGGGAGTCCCCTACGAGCAGTACTTC. The chain links TRBV5-1 to TRBJ2-7; the D gene is possibly TRBD1 (6 bases). CDR3 length equals 15 residues. V was cut by 0 bases and J by 2 bases, with 12 bases left in between. The germline CDR1 and CDR2 sequences are SGHRS and YFSETQ.

This clonotype came up once. A much larger clone differs from this one at a single base, so this may be a read error. The V call is TRBV7-2, the J call TRBJ1-1, with 7 bases aligning to TRBD1. Looked up from germline, CDR1 is SGHTA and CDR2 is FQGNSA. The CDR3 runs to 14 residues. V shed 6 bases, J shed 1 base, and the junction held 5 bases outside the gene matches. The CDR3 nucleotides are TGTGCCAGCAGTTATGGACAGGCGAACACTGAAGCTTTCTTT. It translates to CASSYGQANTEAFF.

The table lists this clonotype with a few counts. V gene TRBV5-1 combines with J gene TRBJ1-1, with 9 bases lining up with TRBD1. The CDR3 is 14 amino acids. CDR1 is SGHRS, CDR2 YFSETQ, per germline. The junction had 4 bases not matched to a gene; V was cut back by 4 bases and J by 3 bases. This CDR3 is CASSIRQGDTEAFF. CDR3 DNA: TGCGCCAGCAGCATAAGACAGGGGGACACTGAAGCTTTCTTT. Full variable domain (missing parts from reference TRBV5-1 and TRBJ1-1): KAGVTQTPRYLIKTRGQQVTLSCSPISGHRSVSWYQQTPGQGLQFLFEYFSETQRNKGNFPGRFSGRQFSNSRSEMNVSTLELGDSALYLCASSIRQGDTEAFFGQGTRLTVV.

This clonotype was detected a few times. DNA of the CDR3: TGCAGTGCGACGACTAGCGGAGGTAGCACAGATACGCAGTATTTT. Its protein is CSATTSGGSTDTQYF. This chain links TRBV20-1 with TRBJ2-3, with 9 nucleotides matching TRBD2. The CDR3 has 15 amino acids. The J segment lost 0 bases and the V segment lost 6 bases, leaving 7 bases of the junction unmatched. Germline lookup yields CDR1 DFQATT and CDR2 SNEGSKA (reference sequence).

This clonotype was picked up a small number of times. The chain joins TRBV4-3 to TRBJ2-3; no firm D call. The CDR3 extends over 17 amino acids. Germline CDR1 is LGHNA and CDR2 is YSLEER. Trimming cost V 11 bases and J 2 bases, with 26 bases left between them. This CDR3 reads CAPPRVPVWAYTDTQYF. In DNA, the CDR3 is TGCGCCCCCCCAAGAGTACCAGTCTGGGCATACACAGATACGCAGTATTTT.

The sample holds a few counts of this clonotype. J is TRBJ2-3 and V is TRBV6-5; the match to TRBD2 covers 9 bases. The CDR3 loop spans 14 amino acids. Germline V gene lookup returns CDR1 MNHEY and CDR2 SVGAGI. Trimming at V came to 1 base and at J to 6 bases, leaving 2 bases not matched to a gene. The CDR3 spells CASSYYLAGDTQYF. CDR3 coding DNA: TGTGCCAGCAGTTACTACCTAGCGGGGGATACGCAGTATTTT.

This clonotype was counted between two and nine times. This chain joins TRBV20-1 and TRBJ2-1; TRBD2 matches 15 bases. CDR1 is DFQATT, CDR2 SNEGSKA, per germline (reference sequence). The CDR3 totals 15 residues. The trim removed 5 bases at V and 5 bases at J, leaving 4 bases unmatched. Here the CDR3 DNA reads TGCAGTGCTGGACTAGCGGGGGGGCGTCACAATGAGCAGTTCTTC. Amino acids: CSAGLAGGRHNEQFF.

This chain links TRBV12-3 or TRBV12-4 with TRBJ1-1, with 9 bases matching TRBD1. This CDR3 is built from 14 residues. V was clipped by 7 bases and J by 6 bases; unmatched bases: 9. CDR3 region: CASTLTGGRAEAFF. The CDR3 DNA sequence: TGTGCCAGCACCTTAACAGGGGGCAGGGCTGAAGCTTTCTTT.

In this sample, this clonotype turned up a few times. CDR3 coding DNA: TGTGCCAGCAGCCCACTAGCGGGGTGGAGAAACGAGCAGTACTTC. Its translation: CASSPLAGWRNEQYF. This sequence joins TRBV7-2 and TRBJ2-7; 10 nucleotides align to TRBD2. Trimming cost V 5 bases and J 5 bases; bases outside gene matches: 9. In germline, CDR1 is SGHTA, CDR2 FQGNSA. CDR3 length equals 15 residues.

In this sample, this clonotype turned up a few times. The chain has TRBV12-3 or TRBV12-4 and TRBJ1-2; 7 positions match TRBD1. CDR3 length: 13 residues. V trimming: 1 base; J trimming: 6 bases; junction bases outside the gene matches: 2. CDR3: CASSLGRGNGYTF. CDR3 nucleotide sequence: TGTGCCAGCAGTTTAGGCAGGGGGAATGGCTACACCTTC.

The chain is built from TRBV11-2 and TRBJ2-7; 7 bases are shared with TRBD1. Germline V lookup: CDR1 SGHAT, CDR2 FQNNGV. This CDR3 region has 16 residues. Trimming cost V 5 bases and J 1 base; bases outside gene matches: 11. The CDR3 sequence is CASSHWTGKISYEQYF. CDR3 DNA: TGTGCCAGCAGCCACTGGACAGGAAAGATATCCTACGAGCAGTACTTC.

This clonotype was detected a few times. The rearrangement links TRBV5-6 to TRBJ1-4; 8 positions agree with TRBD1. Germline V gene data show CDR1 as SGHDT and CDR2 as YYEEEE. The CDR3 spans 16 residues. J gave up 5 bases and V 4 bases, and 10 bases lay outside the gene matches. The CDR3 loop reads CASSLISRTGNEKLFF. The CDR3 nucleotides are TGTGCCAGCAGCCTAATATCAAGGACAGGGAATGAAAAACTGTTTTTT. Using reference TRBV5-6 and TRBJ1-4 for the parts outside the CDR3, the full variable domain is DAGVTQSPTHLIKTRGQQVTLRCSPKSGHDTVSWYQQALGQGPQFIFQYYEEEERQRGNFPDRFSGHQFPNYSSELNVNALLLGDSALYLCASSLISRTGNEKLFFGSGTQLSVL.

The chain links TRBV5-1 to TRBJ2-2; 9 positions match TRBD1. Germline assignment: CDR1 SGHRS and CDR2 YFSETQ. With 2 bases clipped from V and 0 bases from J, the junction kept 2 bases outside the gene matches. The CDR3 contains 16 residues. As DNA, the CDR3 is TGCGCCAGCAGCTTTGGACAGGGGCCGAACACCGGGGAGCTGTTTTTT. Translation gives CASSFGQGPNTGELFF.

The chain is built from TRBV11-3 and TRBJ2-1; 7 bases align to TRBD1. The germline V gene encodes CDR1 SGHNT and CDR2 YENEEA. This CDR3 is 14 amino acids long. Unmatched junction bases numbered 7, after V lost 5 bases and J lost 6 bases. The CDR3 loop reads CASSAGTAVNEQFF. The CDR3 nucleotides are TGTGCCAGCAGCGCCGGGACAGCAGTCAATGAGCAGTTCTTC.

This rearrangement joins TRBV12-3 or TRBV12-4 to TRBJ2-2, with D possibly matching TRBD2 (5 bases). This CDR3 comprises 14 residues. V dropped 5 bases and J dropped 4 bases, with 11 bases sitting between them. Here the CDR3 reads CASSRGLFTGELFF. CDR3 coding DNA: TGTGCCAGCAGTCGGGGTCTTTTCACCGGGGAGCTGTTTTTT.

Only a few counts were recorded for this clonotype. This rearrangement joins TRBV10-3 to TRBJ1-2; D is unclear. This CDR3 has 14 residues. V lost 2 bases to trimming and J lost 2 bases, with 9 bases between them. Per germline, CDR1 ENHRY and CDR2 SYGVKD. Here the CDR3 reads CAISESGKNYGYTF. The CDR3 DNA reads TGTGCCATCAGTGAGAGTGGCAAAAACTATGGCTACACCTTC.

This clonotype has a count of ten or more. The chain combines TRBV29-1 with TRBJ2-2, with 8 bases that match TRBD1. With V trimmed by 4 bases and J by 0 bases, 1 base remained unmatched. The germline V gene encodes CDR1 SQVTM and CDR2 ANQGSEA. There are 14 residues in the CDR3. CDR3 DNA sequence: TGCAGCGTTGCAGGGGGCCCGAACACCGGGGAGCTGTTTTTT. Translating gives CSVAGGPNTGELFF.

This clonotype was counted between two and nine times. The chain recombines TRBV10-3 with TRBJ1-6; D gene unclear. The CDR3 covers 13 residues. V gave up 1 base and J gave up 13 bases, with 11 bases separating them. The germline gives CDR1 ENHRY, CDR2 SYGVKD. CDR3 nucleotides: TGTGCCATCAGTGAGTTGCAGGCAAGTCCCCTCCACTTT. Amino acids: CAISELQASPLHF.

The chain links TRBV12-3 or TRBV12-4 to TRBJ2-1, with 8 bases fitting TRBD1. J was trimmed by 9 bases and V by 6 bases; bases with no gene match: 10. There are 14 residues in the CDR3. The CDR3 here is CASSKDQGAVEQFF. The CDR3 region has the DNA TGTGCCAGCAGCAAAGATCAGGGGGCGGTTGAGCAGTTCTTC.

The chain has TRBV5-6 and TRBJ2-2, with no clear D. The CDR3 extends over 13 amino acids. V dropped 2 bases and J dropped 3 bases, with 5 bases sitting between them. Germline V gene data show CDR1 as SGHDT and CDR2 as YYEEEE. CDR3 sequence (DNA): TGTGCCAGCAGCTTTGAGCACACCGGGGAGCTGTTTTTT. It is translated as CASSFEHTGELFF.

Only a few counts were recorded for this clonotype. The V call is TRBV4-3, the J call TRBJ2-3, with TRBD2 matching over 12 bases. The CDR3 is 18 amino acids. Germline CDR1 is LGHNA and CDR2 is YSLEER. Trimming took 0 bases from V and 5 from J; bases not matched to a gene: 9. The CDR3 DNA follows: TGCGCCAGCAGCCAAGAATGGACTAGCGGGGCGGGAAGAGATACGCAGTATTTT. It encodes CASSQEWTSGAGRDTQYF.

This clonotype was found a few times. The chain has TRBV20-1 and TRBJ1-1, with D possibly being TRBD1 (5 bases). The germline gives CDR1 DFQATT, CDR2 SNEGSKA (reference sequence). CDR3 length: 10 amino acids. Written as DNA, the CDR3 is TGCAGAGGTAGGGGCACTGAAGCTTTCTTT. Translated: CRGRGTEAFF.

The table lists this clonotype with a few counts. V and J are TRBV6-4 and TRBJ2-7; 13 bases match TRBD2. The germline V gene has CDR1 MRHNA and CDR2 SNTAGT. V was pared by 6 bases and J by 0 bases, with 17 bases of the junction left unmatched. CDR3 length: 20 amino acids. Here the CDR3 DNA reads TGTGCCAGCAGCGCCTCCCCTACTAGCGGGAGGGCCTTTATCTCCTACGAGCAGTACTTC. Translated: CASSASPTSGRAFISYEQYF.

The chain couples TRBV7-6 to TRBJ2-4; D is unclear. CDR1 and CDR2 from the germline V gene are SGHVS and FNYEAQ. The CDR3 covers 13 residues. V lost 5 bases to trimming and J lost 2 bases, with 7 bases between them. Written as DNA, the CDR3 is TGTGCCAGCAGCCCTGCCTCCAAAAACATTCAGTACTTC. Encoded protein: CASSPASKNIQYF.

This clonotype has just a few counts. The V and J genes are TRBV20-1 and TRBJ1-4, with TRBD1 as a possible D gene (6 bases). V shed 0 bases and J shed 8 bases, with 16 bases lying between them. The CDR3 contains 15 residues. Germline lookup yields CDR1 DFQATT and CDR2 SNEGSKA (reference sequence). The CDR3 bases are TGCAGTGCTAGAGATCGTGGTCGGAGGGGGGAAAAACTGTTTTTT. This sequence encodes CSARDRGRRGEKLFF.

This clonotype has only a few counts. The chain joins TRBV20-1 to TRBJ2-5; D might be TRBD2 (5 bases). CDR1 is DFQATT, CDR2 SNEGSKA, per germline (reference sequence). The germline V and J ends were trimmed by 4 bases and 1 base, with 10 bases remaining between them. The CDR3 is 13 residues long. The CDR3 loop reads CSANGESQETQYF. CDR3 sequence (DNA): TGCAGTGCTAATGGGGAGTCCCAAGAGACCCAGTACTTC.

V gene TRBV7-9 combines with J gene TRBJ1-2; the D gene is possibly TRBD1 (5 bases). CDR3 length: 16 amino acids. V gave up 5 bases and J gave up 4 bases, with 20 bases separating them. The V gene's germline CDR1 is SEHNR and CDR2 FQNEAQ (reference sequence). Here the CDR3 DNA reads TGTGCCAGCAGCAGAGGGGCGTGGGGGGGAACCTATGGCTACACCTTC. Its translation is CASSRGAWGGTYGYTF.

The chain employs TRBV20-1 and TRBJ2-7; D not certain. V gave up 6 bases and J gave up 6 bases, with 12 bases separating them. CDR1 DFQATT and CDR2 SNEGSKA come from the germline V gene (reference sequence). This CDR3 has 11 residues. CDR3 in amino acids: CSAQPTGEQYF. In DNA form, the CDR3 reads TGCAGTGCCCAACCGACGGGCGAGCAGTACTTC.

The chain employs TRBV29-1 and TRBJ2-3, with 7 bases aligning to TRBD1. The CDR3 totals 11 residues. Germline values: CDR1 SQVTM, CDR2 ANQGSEA. The CDR3: CSGQRTDTQYF. As DNA, the CDR3 is TGCTCGGGACAGCGGACAGATACGCAGTATTTT.